A selection of T cell receptor beta chains follows, all from one sample in a study of shared clonotypes between healthy human individuals. The data were produced by immunoSEQ multiplex PCR, yet TCRdb's version contains in-frame clones alone and is incomplete. The sample shows some 2,500,000 clones, around 90% of them seen only once. Sequences were obtained from naive CD4+ T cells from PBMCs. The receptors were sampled from a man between 18 and 35 years old in good health. Some clones in this sample may be carry-over from other donors' samples. Each CDR3 is given with its conserved first and last residue. A D gene is named only where the DNA matches it firmly. Not all rows give a size; the values are once, few, many and, for expanded clones, a class.

j_call v_call clone_size d_call cdr3_length cdr3_nt cdr3_aa
TRBJ1-5 TRBV6-1 few - 12 TGTGCCAGCAGGGGACCCAATCAGCCCCAGCATTTT CASRGPNQPQHF
TRBJ2-3 TRBV5-8 - - 12 TGTGCCAGTTGCTCGGTTTGGGATACGCAGTATTTT CASCSVWDTQYF
TRBJ2-2 TRBV21-1 - - 14 TGTGCCAGCAGCAAAGGTTCGGGGGCCGGGGAGCTGTTTTTT CASSKGSGAGELFF
TRBJ2-2 TRBV2 - - 14 TGTGCCAGCAGTGAGGGACACGCCACCGGGGAGCTGTTTTTT CASSEGHATGELFF
TRBJ1-2 TRBV28 - TRBD1 13 TGTGCCAGCGGACAGGGAGTCAACTATGGCTACACCTTC CASGQGVNYGYTF
TRBJ2-1 TRBV20-1 - - 10 TGCAGTGCTCCGGGTGATGAGCAGTTCTTC CSAPGDEQFF
TRBJ2-3 TRBV29-1 once TRBD2 15 TGCAGCGTTTGGACTAGCGGGAGGGGCACAGATACGCAGTATTTT CSVWTSGRGTDTQYF
TRBJ2-7 TRBV27 - - 15 TGTGCCAGCAGTTTACAACCAGACGTCGTCTACGAGCAGTACTTC CASSLQPDVVYEQYF
TRBJ1-5 TRBV19 - - 15 TGTGCCAGTAGTATGGTCAGCTATAGCAATCAGCCCCAGCATTTT CASSMVSYSNQPQHF
TRBJ2-7 TRBV27 once TRBD1 18 TGTGCCAGCAGTTTATCCCGGCTTATGCCAGGGGGATCTAGGGAGCAGTACTTC CASSLSRLMPGGSREQYF
TRBJ1-1 TRBV9 once - 16 TGTGCCAGCAGCGCAGGCGGGGCGCGGGTGAACACTGAAGCTTTCTTT CASSAGGARVNTEAFF
TRBJ2-7 TRBV28 - TRBD1 14 TGTGCCAGCACCCCCCTGGGACAGATCTACGAGCAGTACTTC CASTPLGQIYEQYF
TRBJ1-5 TRBV30 few - 14 TGTGCCTGGAGGGGGGGAGGGCTCAATCAGCCCCAGCATTTT CAWRGGGLNQPQHF
TRBJ2-1 TRBV30 - - 14 TGTGCCTGGAGCCTGGACAAGTTCGACAATGAGCAGTTCTTC CAWSLDKFDNEQFF
TRBJ1-2 TRBV5-1 - - 12 TGCGCCAGCAGCGTGTCGGGGGTGGGCTACACCTTC CASSVSGVGYTF
TRBJ2-7 TRBV5-1 - TRBD1 15 TGCGCCAGCAGCTTGTCGGGGACAGGGGCCTACGAGCAGTACTTC CASSLSGTGAYEQYF
TRBJ2-5 TRBV7-2 - TRBD2 16 TGTGCCAGCAGCTTGGGCCGGACTAGCGGGAGAGAGACCCAGTACTTC CASSLGRTSGRETQYF
TRBJ1-1 TRBV21-1 - - 16 TGTGCCAGCAGCAAAGAAGGTGGGACAAAGAACACTGAAGCTTTCTTT CASSKEGGTKNTEAFF
TRBJ2-7 TRBV5-1 - - 14 TGCGCCAGCAGCTTAGGGGACAAAACCTACGAGCAGTACTTC CASSLGDKTYEQYF
TRBJ2-7 TRBV6-5 - TRBD2 14 TGTGCCAGCAGTTTGAGCGGGATCTCCTACGAGCAGTACTTC CASSLSGISYEQYF
TRBJ2-1 TRBV9 few - 14 TGTGCCAGCAGCGTAGCGGACTCCTACAATGAGCAGTTCTTC CASSVADSYNEQFF
TRBJ2-4 TRBV19 - - 16 TGTGCCAGTAGCCAACTCCAGGGGAAGGCCAAAAACATTCAGTACTTC CASSQLQGKAKNIQYF
TRBJ2-3 TRBV5-1 - TRBD2 18 TGCGCCAGCAGCTCCGGACTAGCGGGCCTACCTAGCACAGATACGCAGTATTTT CASSSGLAGLPSTDTQYF
TRBJ2-5 TRBV5-1 - - 14 TGCGCCAGCAGCCTCCGTTTGCGGCAAGAGACCCAGTACTTC CASSLRLRQETQYF
TRBJ1-2 TRBV5-1 - TRBD1 15 TGCGCCAGCAGCTTGATTTCCCCAGGGGGGAATGGCTACACCTTC CASSLISPGGNGYTF
TRBJ1-1 TRBV9 few - 14 TGTGCCAGCAGCTCAAGACAGATGAACACTGAAGCTTTCTTT CASSSRQMNTEAFF
TRBJ1-2 TRBV28 - TRBD1 14 TGTGCCAGCAGCCAACTTGACAGGGTGCATGGCTACACCTTC CASSQLDRVHGYTF
TRBJ2-5 TRBV29-1 few TRBD1 12 TGCAGCGTTGTGGGACAGGAAGAGACCCAGTACTTC CSVVGQEETQYF
TRBJ2-1 TRBV5-1 - - 15 TGCGCCAGCAGCTTGCTCTATAGCTCCTACAATGAGCAGTTCTTC CASSLLYSSYNEQFF
TRBJ2-6 TRBV5-1 - - 16 TGCGCCAGCAGCTTGAGGTGGGGAGCTGGGGCCAACGTCCTGACTTTC CASSLRWGAGANVLTF
TRBJ2-1 TRBV5-8 - - 18 TGTGCCAGCAGCTTGAGGAGGAGGGCCTTTAGCTCCTACAATGAGCAGTTCTTC CASSLRRRAFSSYNEQFF
TRBJ1-4 TRBV25-1 - - 13 TGTGCCAGTTCGGGGCTAACTAATGAAAAACTGTTTTTT CASSGLTNEKLFF
TRBJ1-5 TRBV7-2 - TRBD1 15 TGTGCCAGCAGCTCCCAGGGGGCTCGGAATCAGCCCCAGCATTTT CASSSQGARNQPQHF
TRBJ2-7 TRBV28 - - 16 TGTGCCAGCAGTTTGCCCTCGGGACGGCAACCTAGGGAGCAGTACTTC CASSLPSGRQPREQYF
TRBJ2-7 TRBV28 - TRBD1 15 TGTGCCAGCACCGACCCGGACAGGGGGCCCTACGAGCAGTACTTC CASTDPDRGPYEQYF
TRBJ2-7 TRBV5-1 - - 17 TGCGCCAGCAGCTTGGCTGGGGGCTGGAAGACTACCTACGAGCAGTACTTC CASSLAGGWKTTYEQYF
TRBJ2-4 TRBV11-1 - - 15 TGTGCCAGCAGCCCCACGTGGGCGGAGGGGAACATTCAGTACTTC CASSPTWAEGNIQYF
TRBJ2-7 TRBV6-6 - - 14 TGTGCCAGCAGTTCGCCCCGGGACGCCTACGAGCAGTACTTC CASSSPRDAYEQYF
TRBJ2-7 TRBV29-1 - TRBD2 20 TGCAGCGTTGGGGACCCGATCTTGGCGGGACTAGCCGATCCCCCCTACGAGCAGTACTTC CSVGDPILAGLADPPYEQYF
TRBJ2-7 TRBV13 - TRBD1 14 TGTGCCAGCAGCAGGGGGCAGGAGTCCTACGAGCAGTACTTC CASSRGQESYEQYF
TRBJ2-6 TRBV7-3 once - 15 TGTGCCAGCAGCTTCACATGGTCTGGGGCCAACGTCCTGACTTTC CASSFTWSGANVLTF
TRBJ2-2 TRBV9 - - 16 TGTGCCAGCAGCGCCACTTGGGCCAGCGACGCCGGGGAGCTGTTTTTT CASSATWASDAGELFF